This TCR beta chain stems from a study of blood T cells in healthy people across ages. The authors ran a second PCR of roughly 6 to 12 cycles using a sample-barcoded 5' primer and a J-beta primer mix. Each CDR3 protein gets one entry after TCRdb re-called the 5' RACE reads with MiXCR. Of around 800,000 distinct CDR3 sequences listed, approximately 55% were seen once; the top ten hold roughly two fifths. The CDR3 sequence is 14 residues long. Germline V CDR1 and CDR2: SGHTS, YDEGEE. The sample taken for sequencing was blood. The sequence was collected from a man of 80 years or more in good health. The J gene is TRBJ2-7, the V gene TRBV5-8; TRBD2 agrees at 11 bases. The J call may not be correct, given that the DNA end is closer to TRBJ2-5. The DNA for the CDR3 is TGTGCCAGCACCACCGGGACTAGCGGAGAGACCCAGTACTTC. This gives the protein CASTTGTSGETQYF.